The sequence of this T cell receptor (beta chain) was determined in a study of T cell repertoires in ileal Crohn's disease. The repertoire was sequenced with immunoSEQ multiplex PCR; TCRdb's copy has only in-frame clones and lacks some. The data show roughly 3,000 clones, with 89% seen just once and less than 15% held by the top ten. This CDR3 comprises 13 residues. CDR1 and CDR2 from the germline V gene are GTSNPN and SVGIG (reference sequence). Trimming shortened V by 3 bases and J by 11 bases, and 14 bases separated the two germline ends. Time point of the sample: proximal margin of the surgical specimen (macroscopically non-inflamed).

This clonotype originated in an adult with Crohn's disease. Sequenced material: ileal tissue. V gene TRBV30 combines with J gene TRBJ1-6; D ambiguous. DNA of the CDR3: TGTGCCTGGAGCTTTATCGTCGGGGCACCCCTCCACTTT. Translation gives CAWSFIVGAPLHF.